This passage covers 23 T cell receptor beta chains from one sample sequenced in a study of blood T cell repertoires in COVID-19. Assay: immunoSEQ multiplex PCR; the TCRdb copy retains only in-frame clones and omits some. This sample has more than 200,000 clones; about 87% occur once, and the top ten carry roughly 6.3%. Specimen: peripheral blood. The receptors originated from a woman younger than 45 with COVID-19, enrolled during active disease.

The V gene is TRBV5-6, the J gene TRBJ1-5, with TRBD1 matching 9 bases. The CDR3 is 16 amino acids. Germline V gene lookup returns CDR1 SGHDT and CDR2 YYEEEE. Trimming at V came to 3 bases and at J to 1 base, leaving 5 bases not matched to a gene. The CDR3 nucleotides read TGTGCCAGCAGCTGGGGACAGGGTCGAAGCAATCAGCCCCAGCATTTT. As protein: CASSWGQGRSNQPQHF. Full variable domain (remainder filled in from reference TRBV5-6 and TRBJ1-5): DAGVTQSPTHLIKTRGQQVTLRCSPKSGHDTVSWYQQALGQGPQFIFQYYEEEERQRGNFPDRFSGHQFPNYSSELNVNALLLGDSALYLCASSWGQGRSNQPQHFGDGTRLSIL.

CDR3 region: CASSYGTSVVPDTQYF. As DNA, the CDR3 is TGTGCCAGCAGCTACGGGACTAGCGTTGTTCCAGATACGCAGTATTTT. V gene TRBV11-2 combines with J gene TRBJ2-3; 10 nucleotides align to TRBD2. Trimming removed 4 bases from V and 4 bases from J; junction bases left unmatched: 8. The germline CDR1 and CDR2 sequences are SGHAT and FQNNGV. The CDR3 loop spans 16 amino acids.

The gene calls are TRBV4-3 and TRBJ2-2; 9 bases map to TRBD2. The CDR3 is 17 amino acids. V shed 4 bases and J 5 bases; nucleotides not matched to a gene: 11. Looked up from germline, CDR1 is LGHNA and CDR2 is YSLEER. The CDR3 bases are TGCGCCAGCAGCCCAGCCTTAGCGGGAGTAGGGACCGGGGAGCTGTTTTTT. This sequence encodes CASSPALAGVGTGELFF.

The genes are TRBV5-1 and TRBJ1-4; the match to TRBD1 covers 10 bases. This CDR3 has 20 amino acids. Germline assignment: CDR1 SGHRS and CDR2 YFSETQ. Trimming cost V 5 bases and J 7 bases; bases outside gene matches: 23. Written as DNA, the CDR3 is TGCGCCAGCAGTTCCAGGTTCCGACAGGGGGCTTCCGGGGGTCCTGAAAAACTGTTTTTT. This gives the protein CASSSRFRQGASGGPEKLFF.

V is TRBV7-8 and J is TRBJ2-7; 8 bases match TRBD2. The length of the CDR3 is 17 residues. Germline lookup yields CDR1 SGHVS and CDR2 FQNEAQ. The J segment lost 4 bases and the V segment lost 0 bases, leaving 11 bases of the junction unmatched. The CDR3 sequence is CASSLAGGERELYEQYV. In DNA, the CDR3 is TGTGCCAGCAGCTTAGCGGGGGGGGAGCGGGAGCTTTACGAGCAGTACGTC.

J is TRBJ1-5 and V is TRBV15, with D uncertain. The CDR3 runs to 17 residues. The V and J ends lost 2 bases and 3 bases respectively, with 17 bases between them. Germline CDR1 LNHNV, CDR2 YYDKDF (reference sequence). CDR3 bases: TGTGCCACCAGCAGACAAATACAGCTACCCCTCAATCAGCCCCAGCATTTT. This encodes CATSRQIQLPLNQPQHF. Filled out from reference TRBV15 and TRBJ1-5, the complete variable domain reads DAMVIQNPRYQVTQFGKPVTLSCSQTLNHNVMYWYQQKSSQAPKLLFHYYDKDFNNEADTPDNFQSRRPNTSFCFLDIRSPGLGDTAMYLCATSRQIQLPLNQPQHFGDGTRLSIL.

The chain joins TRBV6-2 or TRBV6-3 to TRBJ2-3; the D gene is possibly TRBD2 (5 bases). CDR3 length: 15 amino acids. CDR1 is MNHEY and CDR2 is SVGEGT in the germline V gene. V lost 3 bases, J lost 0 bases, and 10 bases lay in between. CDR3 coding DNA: TGTGCCAGCAGTTATTCGACTATCAGCACAGATACGCAGTATTTT. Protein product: CASSYSTISTDTQYF.

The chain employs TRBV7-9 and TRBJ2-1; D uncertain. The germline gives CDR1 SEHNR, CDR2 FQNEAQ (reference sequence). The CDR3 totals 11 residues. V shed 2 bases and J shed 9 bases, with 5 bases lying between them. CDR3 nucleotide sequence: TGTGCCAGCAGCTTAAGCGTTGAGCAGTTCTTC. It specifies CASSLSVEQFF.

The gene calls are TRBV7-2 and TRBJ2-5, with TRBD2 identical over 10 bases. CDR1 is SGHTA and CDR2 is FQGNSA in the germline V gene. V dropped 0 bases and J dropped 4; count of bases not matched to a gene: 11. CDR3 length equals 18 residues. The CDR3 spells CASSLARGVAGGVETQYF. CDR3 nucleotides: TGTGCCAGCAGCTTAGCGAGGGGAGTAGCGGGGGGTGTAGAGACCCAGTACTTC.

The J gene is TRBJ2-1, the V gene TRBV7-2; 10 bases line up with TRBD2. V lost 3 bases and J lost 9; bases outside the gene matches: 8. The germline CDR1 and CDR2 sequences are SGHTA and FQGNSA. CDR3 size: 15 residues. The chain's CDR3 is CASSLFLAGDGEQFF. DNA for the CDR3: TGTGCCAGCAGCTTGTTTCTAGCGGGAGATGGTGAGCAGTTCTTC. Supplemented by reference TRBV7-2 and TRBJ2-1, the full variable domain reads GAGVSQSPSNKVTEKGKDVELRCDPISGHTALYWYRQSLGQGLEFLIYFQGNSAPDKSGLPSDRFSAERTGGSVSTLTIQRTQQEDSAVYLCASSLFLAGDGEQFFGPGTRLTVL.

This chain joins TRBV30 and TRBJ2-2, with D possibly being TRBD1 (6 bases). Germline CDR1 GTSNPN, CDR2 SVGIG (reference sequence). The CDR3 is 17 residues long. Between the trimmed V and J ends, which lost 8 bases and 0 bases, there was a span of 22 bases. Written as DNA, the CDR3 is TGTGCCGGTGGACAGTCGATTAATACGGCGAACACCGGGGAGCTGTTTTTT. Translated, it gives CAGGQSINTANTGELFF. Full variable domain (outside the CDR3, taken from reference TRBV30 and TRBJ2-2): SQTIHQWPATLVQPVGSPLSLECTVEGTSNPNLYWYRQAAGRGLQLLFYSVGIGQISSEVPQNLSASRPQDRQFILSSKKLLLSDSGFYLCAGGQSINTANTGELFFGEGSRLTVL.

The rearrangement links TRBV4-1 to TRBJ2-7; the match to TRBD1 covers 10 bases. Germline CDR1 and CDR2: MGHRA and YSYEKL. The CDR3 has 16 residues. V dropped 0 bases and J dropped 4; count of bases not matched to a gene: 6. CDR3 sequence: CASSQETGGVIYEQYF. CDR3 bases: TGCGCCAGCAGCCAAGAGACAGGGGGCGTTATTTACGAGCAGTACTTC.

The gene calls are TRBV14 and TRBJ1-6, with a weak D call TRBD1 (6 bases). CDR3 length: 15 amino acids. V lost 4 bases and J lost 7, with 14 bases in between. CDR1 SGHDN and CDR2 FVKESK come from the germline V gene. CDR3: CASSLTTDRNSPLHF. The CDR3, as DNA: TGTGCCAGCAGCCTAACTACCGACAGGAATTCACCCCTCCACTTT.

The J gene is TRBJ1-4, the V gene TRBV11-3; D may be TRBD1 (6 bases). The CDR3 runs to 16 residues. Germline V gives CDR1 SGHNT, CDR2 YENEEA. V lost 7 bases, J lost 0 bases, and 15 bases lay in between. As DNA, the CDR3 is TGTGCCAGCACCAGGACAGCCAGCGCAACTAATGAAAAACTGTTTTTT. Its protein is CASTRTASATNEKLFF.

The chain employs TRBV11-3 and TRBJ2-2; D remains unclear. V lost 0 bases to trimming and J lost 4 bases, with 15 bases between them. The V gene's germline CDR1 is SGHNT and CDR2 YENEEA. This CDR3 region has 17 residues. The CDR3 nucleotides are TGTGCCAGCAGCTTAGATGAATCGTCGGCGGCCACCGGGGAGCTGTTTTTT. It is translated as CASSLDESSAATGELFF.

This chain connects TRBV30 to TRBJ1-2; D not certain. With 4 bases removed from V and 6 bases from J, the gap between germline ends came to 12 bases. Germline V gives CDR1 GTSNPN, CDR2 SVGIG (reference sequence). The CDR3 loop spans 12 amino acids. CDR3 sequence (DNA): TGTGCCTGGACCGTAGGGAGTGATGGCTACACCTTC. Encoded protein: CAWTVGSDGYTF. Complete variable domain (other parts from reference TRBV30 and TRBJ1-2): SQTIHQWPATLVQPVGSPLSLECTVEGTSNPNLYWYRQAAGRGLQLLFYSVGIGQISSEVPQNLSASRPQDRQFILSSKKLLLSDSGFYLCAWTVGSDGYTFGSGTRLTVV.

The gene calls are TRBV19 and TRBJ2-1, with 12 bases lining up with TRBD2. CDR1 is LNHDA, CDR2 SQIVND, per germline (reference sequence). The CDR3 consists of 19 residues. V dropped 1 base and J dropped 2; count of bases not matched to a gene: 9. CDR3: CASSIGLAGGPIPYNEQFF. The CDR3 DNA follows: TGTGCCAGTAGTATAGGCCTAGCGGGGGGGCCGATTCCCTACAATGAGCAGTTCTTC.

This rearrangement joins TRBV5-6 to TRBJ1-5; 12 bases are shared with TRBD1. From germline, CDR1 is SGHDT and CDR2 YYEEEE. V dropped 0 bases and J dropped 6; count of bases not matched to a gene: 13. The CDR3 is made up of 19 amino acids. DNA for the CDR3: TGTGCCAGCAGCTTGGGACCCCCCGGGACAGGGGGCGAGGTTCAGCCCCAGCATTTT. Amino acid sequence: CASSLGPPGTGGEVQPQHF.

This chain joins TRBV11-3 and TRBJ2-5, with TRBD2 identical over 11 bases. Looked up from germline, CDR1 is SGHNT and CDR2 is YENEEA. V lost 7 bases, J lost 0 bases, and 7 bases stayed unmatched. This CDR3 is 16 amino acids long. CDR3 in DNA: TGTGCCAGCACCCTGAAGACTAGCGGGGACCAAGAGACCCAGTACTTC. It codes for CASTLKTSGDQETQYF.

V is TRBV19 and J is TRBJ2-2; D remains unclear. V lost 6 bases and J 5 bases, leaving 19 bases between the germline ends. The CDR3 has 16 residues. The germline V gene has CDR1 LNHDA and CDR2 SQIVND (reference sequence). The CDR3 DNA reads TGTGCCAGTAGACCTTCCAGGCGCAATCAGACCGGGGAGCTGTTTTTT. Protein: CASRPSRRNQTGELFF.

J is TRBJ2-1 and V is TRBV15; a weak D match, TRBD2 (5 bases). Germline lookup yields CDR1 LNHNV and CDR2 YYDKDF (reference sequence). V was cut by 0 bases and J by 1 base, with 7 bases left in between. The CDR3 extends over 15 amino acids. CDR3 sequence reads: CATSRDRGSYNEQFF. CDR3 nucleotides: TGTGCCACCAGCAGAGATCGGGGATCCTACAATGAGCAGTTCTTC.

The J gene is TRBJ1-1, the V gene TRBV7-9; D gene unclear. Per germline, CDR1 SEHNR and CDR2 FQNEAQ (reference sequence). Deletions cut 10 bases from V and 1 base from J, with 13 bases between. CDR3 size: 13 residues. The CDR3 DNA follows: TGTGCCACAGAGCGAGGGCAGAACACTGAAGCTTTCTTT. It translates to CATERGQNTEAFF.

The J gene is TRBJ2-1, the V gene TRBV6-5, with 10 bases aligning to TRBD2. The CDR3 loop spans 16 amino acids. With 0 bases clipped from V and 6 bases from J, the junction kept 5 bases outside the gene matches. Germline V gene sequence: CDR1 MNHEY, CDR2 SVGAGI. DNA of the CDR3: TGTGCCAGCAGTTACTCGGGGCTAGCGGGAGTCAATGAGCAGTTCTTC. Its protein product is CASSYSGLAGVNEQFF.